A single T cell receptor beta chain is shown here with its context. This CDR3 region has 15 residues. Germline V gene data show CDR1 as GTSNPN and CDR2 as SVGIG (reference sequence). Trimming shortened V by 0 bases and J by 6 bases, and 18 bases separated the two germline ends. The data were obtained in a study of T cell changes during pregnancy in multiple sclerosis. Method: immunoSEQ multiplex PCR; TCRdb's copy keeps in-frame clones and lacks some. The sample includes over 45,000 clones, roughly 90% of them seen just once. This specimen consisted of peripheral blood, obtained in the first trimester of pregnancy. This clonotype was sampled from a female donor in good health, enrolled as a control in a pregnancy study. The V call is TRBV30, the J call TRBJ2-7; D is unresolved. This CDR3 reads CAWSVLTSVPGEQYF. The CDR3 nucleotides are TGTGCCTGGAGTGTACTCACCAGTGTCCCGGGCGAGCAGTACTTC. Full variable domain (remainder filled in from reference TRBV30 and TRBJ2-7): SQTIHQWPATLVQPVGSPLSLECTVEGTSNPNLYWYRQAAGRGLQLLFYSVGIGQISSEVPQNLSASRPQDRQFILSSKKLLLSDSGFYLCAWSVLTSVPGEQYFGPGTRLTVT.